The 22 T cell receptor beta chains below all came from one sample that was sequenced in a study of cytomegalovirus exposure and HLA in healthy donors. PCR primers comprised 60 Vbeta and 13 Jbeta primers. The method was immunoSEQ multiplex PCR; TCRdb's version includes in-frame clones alone and lacks a portion of them. This sample carries roughly 150,000 clones, around four fifths of them seen once, and the ten largest clones take less than 5%. Sequencing input: PBMCs. The origin of the receptors is a man aged 45-60 years in good health and CMV-seropositive.

This chain connects TRBV29-1 to TRBJ2-3; 10 positions agree with TRBD2. Germline V CDR1 and CDR2: SQVTM, ANQGSEA. The V segment lost 5 bases and the J segment 0 bases; nucleotides outside the gene matches: 2. The CDR3 is made up of 14 amino acids. In DNA form, the CDR3 reads TGCAGCGTTTCGACTAGCGGGAGCACAGATACGCAGTATTTT. Amino acid sequence: CSVSTSGSTDTQYF.

The chain's CDR3 is CASSPTGIQETQYF. CDR3 nucleotides: TGTGCCAGCAGCCCAACAGGGATACAAGAGACCCAGTACTTC. This chain connects TRBV7-3 to TRBJ2-5; D perhaps matches TRBD1 (6 bases). This CDR3 spans 14 amino acids. Germline V gene sequence: CDR1 SGHTA, CDR2 FQGTGA. V was shortened by 5 bases and J by 2 bases, with 12 bases between the two germline ends. Variable domain in full (rest from reference TRBV7-3 and TRBJ2-5): GAGVSQTPSNKVTEKGKYVELRCDPISGHTALYWYRQSLGQGPEFLIYFQGTGAADDSGLPNDRFFAVRPEGSVSTLKIQRTERGDSAVYLCASSPTGIQETQYFGPGTRLLVL.

This clone has a handful of counts. The rearrangement uses TRBV5-1 and TRBJ2-1; weak D call: TRBD1 (6 bases). The CDR3 has 17 amino acids. Germline V gives CDR1 SGHRS, CDR2 YFSETQ. The V end was cut by 0 bases, the J end by 9 bases, with 22 bases between. The CDR3 DNA is TGCGCCAGCAGCTTGGACCTGACTGGATCCAGGGGTGGTGAGCAGTTCTTC. Translating gives CASSLDLTGSRGGEQFF.

The chain carries TRBV28 and TRBJ2-1; TRBD1 matches 7 bases. The length of the CDR3 is 15 residues. Germline V gives CDR1 MDHEN, CDR2 SYDVKM. Losses at the gene ends were 5 bases for V and 6 bases for J; bases not matched to a gene: 10. CDR3: CASSHDRARVNEQFF. Written as DNA, the CDR3 is TGTGCCAGCAGTCACGACAGGGCTCGAGTCAATGAGCAGTTCTTC. The full variable domain, its missing parts supplied by reference TRBV28 and TRBJ2-1, is DVKVTQSSRYLVKRTGEKVFLECVQDMDHENMFWYRQDPGLGLRLIYFSYDVKMKEKGDIPEGYSVSREKKERFSLILESASTNQTSMYLCASSHDRARVNEQFFGPGTRLTVL.

Notes on this clone: A junction boundary mismatches the germline segment, possibly from a read error. The chain carries TRBV6-6 and TRBJ1-2; TRBD1 aligns across 7 bases. The CDR3 length is 14 residues. Germline V gene data show CDR1 as MNHNY and CDR2 as SVGAGI (reference sequence). CDR3 in amino acids: CAISESGQYYGYTF. In DNA, the CDR3 is TGTGCCATCAGTGAGTCGGGACAGTACTATGGCTACACCTTC.

The rearrangement links TRBV7-3 to TRBJ2-2; TRBD2 matches 8 bases. Trimming removed 1 base from V and 6 bases from J; junction bases left unmatched: 7. The CDR3 consists of 16 residues. Germline V gives CDR1 SGHTA, CDR2 FQGTGA. The CDR3: CASSLIPGRAPGELFF. The CDR3 region has the DNA TGTGCCAGCAGCTTAATTCCCGGGAGGGCCCCCGGGGAGCTGTTTTTT.

The genes are TRBV18 and TRBJ2-7; D uncertain. The V gene lost 1 base and the J gene lost 3 bases, with 4 bases spanning the gap. In germline, CDR1 is KGHSH, CDR2 LQKENI. This CDR3 has 12 amino acids. The chain's CDR3 is CASSPRSYEQYF. The CDR3 DNA sequence: TGTGCCAGCTCACCACGGAGCTACGAGCAGTACTTC.

This chain connects TRBV19 to TRBJ2-7, with TRBD2 matching over 10 bases. The CDR3 contains 15 residues. CDR1 LNHDA and CDR2 SQIVND come from the germline V gene (reference sequence). The V gene end was trimmed by 5 bases and the J gene end by 4 bases; junction bases not matched to a gene: 8. In DNA form, the CDR3 reads TGTGCCAGTAGTGAGCGGGGGGGCCGGTCTTACGAGCAGTACTTC. This encodes CASSERGGRSYEQYF.

This clone appeared a few times. V gene TRBV27 combines with J gene TRBJ1-5, with TRBD1 as a possible D gene (5 bases). This CDR3 comprises 13 residues. CDR1 MNHEY and CDR2 SMNVEV come from the germline V gene (reference sequence). With 2 bases removed from V and 8 bases from J, the gap between germline ends came to 10 bases. DNA for the CDR3: TGTGCCAGCAGTTTAGGGGGGTGGGAGCCCCAGCATTTT. This translates into CASSLGGWEPQHF.

The CDR3 nucleotides read TGTGCCAGCAGCTCCTATTCCGGGACAGGGGGTGCTGGCTACACCTTC. Translated: CASSSYSGTGGAGYTF. The gene calls are TRBV7-2 and TRBJ1-2; 11 nucleotides match TRBD1. There are 16 residues in the CDR3. Germline CDR1 is SGHTA and CDR2 is FQGNSA. Trimming at V came to 4 bases and at J to 7 bases, leaving 11 bases not matched to a gene.

The V and J genes are TRBV6-1 and TRBJ1-2, with D unclear. Looked up from germline, CDR1 is MNHNS and CDR2 is SASEGT. The V end lost 0 bases, the J end lost 10 bases, and 15 bases lay between the germline ends. The CDR3 contains 14 residues. The CDR3, as DNA: TGTGCCAGCAGTGAAGCGCTTCGAGGGCCGGTCTACACCTTC. This sequence encodes CASSEALRGPVYTF.

This clone was seen only a few times. The J gene is TRBJ1-6, the V gene TRBV21-1; the table's D gene call, TRBD1, was not cross checked with the DNA. TRBV21-1 is termed a pseudogene. The CDR3 is 13 residues long. The CDR3 nucleotides read TGTGCCAGCAGCATGCAGGGAAAATTCCCCCTCCACTTT. Residues: CASSMQGKFPLHF.

The rearrangement uses TRBV6-5 and TRBJ1-5, with D hard to call. This CDR3 spans 13 amino acids. The V and J ends lost 2 bases and 5 bases respectively, with 7 bases between them. Germline V gene sequence: CDR1 MNHEY, CDR2 SVGAGI. CDR3 in amino acids: CASSYTRYQPQHF. As DNA, the CDR3 is TGTGCCAGCAGTTACACGAGGTATCAGCCCCAGCATTTT.

This chain joins TRBV19 and TRBJ2-1; TRBD2 matches 9 bases. The CDR3 runs to 15 residues. Per germline, CDR1 LNHDA and CDR2 SQIVND (reference sequence). With 6 bases clipped from V and 4 bases from J, the junction kept 7 bases outside the gene matches. The CDR3 sequence: CASRELAGTYNEQFF. The DNA of the CDR3 is TGTGCCAGTAGGGAACTAGCGGGTACGTACAATGAGCAGTTCTTC.

The J gene is TRBJ1-5, the V gene TRBV7-8; D is unclear. CDR3 length: 16 amino acids. Trimming left V 4 bases short and J 1 base short, with 14 bases between. Germline V lookup: CDR1 SGHVS, CDR2 FQNEAQ. The CDR3 loop reads CASSSSGVISNQPQHF. CDR3 sequence (DNA): TGTGCCAGCAGCTCCTCGGGAGTAATCAGCAATCAGCCCCAGCATTTT.

This chain uses TRBV2 with TRBJ2-3; TRBD1 is a possible D gene (8 bases). Germline lookup yields CDR1 SNHLY and CDR2 FYNNEI. V lost 6 bases and J 3 bases, leaving 19 bases between the germline ends. The CDR3 sequence is 16 residues long. The CDR3 sequence: CASSERQGRVTDTQYF. The CDR3 DNA reads as TGTGCCAGCAGCGAAAGACAGGGGAGGGTGACAGATACGCAGTATTTT.

V and J are TRBV27 and TRBJ1-5; perhaps TRBD1 as D (5 bases). The CDR3 has 13 residues. V lost 6 bases, J lost 4 bases, and 10 bases lay in between. Germline V gives CDR1 MNHEY, CDR2 SMNVEV (reference sequence). The CDR3 DNA reads as TGTGCCAGCAGGGGGGGGTTAAATCAGCCCCAGCATTTT. Amino acid sequence: CASRGGLNQPQHF.

The V call is TRBV4-1, the J call TRBJ1-1; D is ambiguous. CDR1 and CDR2 (germline): MGHRA, YSYEKL. Trimming stripped 3 bases from V and 4 bases from J, with 12 bases between. This CDR3 has 14 residues. This CDR3 reads CASSHIDTGTEAFF. Written as DNA, the CDR3 is TGCGCCAGCAGCCATATCGACACCGGCACTGAAGCTTTCTTT.

The gene calls are TRBV27 and TRBJ2-7, with 8 bases fitting TRBD2. V lost 2 bases, J lost 4 bases, and 10 bases stayed unmatched. The germline V gene has CDR1 MNHEY and CDR2 SMNVEV (reference sequence). The CDR3 sequence is 16 residues long. CDR3 amino acids: CASSLGFGGGRYEQYF. CDR3 coding DNA: TGTGCCAGCAGTTTAGGTTTCGGGGGGGGCAGGTACGAGCAGTACTTC.

The chain links TRBV2 to TRBJ2-7; 9 nucleotides match TRBD1. The germline gives CDR1 SNHLY, CDR2 FYNNEI. This CDR3 spans 15 amino acids. Trimming removed 3 bases from V and 6 bases from J; junction bases left unmatched: 9. CDR3: CASSDRTGDSLEQYF. CDR3 in DNA: TGTGCCAGCAGTGACAGGACAGGGGATTCCCTCGAGCAGTACTTC.

The gene calls are TRBV7-2 and TRBJ2-7; 11 positions agree with TRBD2. The CDR3 is made up of 16 amino acids. CDR1 and CDR2 from the germline V gene are SGHTA and FQGNSA. Unmatched junction bases numbered 11, after V lost 5 bases and J lost 5 bases. CDR3: CASSVTSTSGGHEQYF. CDR3 DNA: TGTGCCAGCAGCGTGACCTCAACTAGCGGGGGCCACGAGCAGTACTTC.

The chain couples TRBV4-1 to TRBJ1-3; 7 bases line up with TRBD1. The germline CDR1 and CDR2 sequences are MGHRA and YSYEKL. The length of the CDR3 is 16 residues. The V and J ends lost 4 bases and 0 bases, in that order; junction bases with no gene match: 6. The CDR3 DNA reads TGCGCCAGCAGCCGAGGACAGGAGATCTCTGGAAACACCATATATTTT. Amino acids: CASSRGQEISGNTIYF.